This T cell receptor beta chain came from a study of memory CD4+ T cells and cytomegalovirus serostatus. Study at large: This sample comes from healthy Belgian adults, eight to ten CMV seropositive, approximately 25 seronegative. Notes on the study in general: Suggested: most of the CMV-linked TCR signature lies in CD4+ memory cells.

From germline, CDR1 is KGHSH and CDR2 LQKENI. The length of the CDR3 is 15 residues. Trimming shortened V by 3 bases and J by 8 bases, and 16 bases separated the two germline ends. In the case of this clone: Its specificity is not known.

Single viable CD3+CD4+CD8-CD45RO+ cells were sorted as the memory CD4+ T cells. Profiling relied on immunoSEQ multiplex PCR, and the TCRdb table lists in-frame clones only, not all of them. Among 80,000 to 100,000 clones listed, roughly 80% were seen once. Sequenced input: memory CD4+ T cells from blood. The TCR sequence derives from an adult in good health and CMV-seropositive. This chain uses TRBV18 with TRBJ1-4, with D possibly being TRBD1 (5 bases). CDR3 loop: CASSPARDRGEKLFF. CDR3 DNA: TGTGCCAGCTCACCTGCCCGGGATCGGGGGGAAAAACTGTTTTTT. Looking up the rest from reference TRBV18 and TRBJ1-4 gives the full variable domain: NAGVMQNPRHLVRRRGQEARLRCSPMKGHSHVYWYRQLPEEGLKFMVYLQKENIIDESGMPKERFSAEFPKEGPSILRIQQVVRGDSAAYFCASSPARDRGEKLFFGSGTQLSVL.